The 13 T cell receptor beta chains listed next were all sequenced from one sample in a study of blood T cell repertoires in COVID-19. Method: immunoSEQ multiplex PCR; TCRdb's copy keeps in-frame clones and lacks some. The sample yields over 85,000 clones, around 84% seen once. Material for sequencing was peripheral blood. These receptor sequences come from a human donor in a cohort sampled during active COVID-19.

This chain joins TRBV4-3 and TRBJ1-6; D unresolved. CDR3 size: 16 residues. The germline V gene has CDR1 LGHNA and CDR2 YSLEER. The V and J ends lost 4 bases and 0 bases respectively, with 10 bases between them. The CDR3 spells CASSRAGSSYNSPLHF. As DNA, the CDR3 is TGCGCCAGCAGCCGAGCGGGGAGCTCCTATAATTCACCCCTCCACTTT.

This chain connects TRBV4-1 to TRBJ2-3, with D hard to call. The CDR3 is 17 residues long. CDR1 is MGHRA and CDR2 is YSYEKL in the germline V gene. The V end was cut by 3 bases, the J end by 7 bases, with 23 bases between. In nucleotides, the CDR3 is TGCGCCAGCAGCCACCTCAACGCTGCCAGGTTCGAGAATACGCAGTATTTT. This gives the protein CASSHLNAARFENTQYF.

The rearrangement joins TRBV7-2 to TRBJ2-1, with 7 bases that match TRBD2. This CDR3 has 15 residues. Unmatched junction bases numbered 5, after V lost 5 bases and J lost 1 base. CDR1 and CDR2 from the germline V gene are SGHTA and FQGNSA. The CDR3, as DNA: TGTGCCAGCAGCCCGTTTAGCGGGTCCTACAATGAGCAGTTCTTC. Amino acid sequence: CASSPFSGSYNEQFF.

V and J are TRBV3-1 (or the pseudogene TRBV3-2) and TRBJ1-4, with D unclear. The V and J ends lost 4 bases and 6 bases respectively, with 12 bases between them. Germline loops: CDR1 LGHDT, CDR2 YNNKEL (reference sequence). This CDR3 contains 14 residues. Here the CDR3 reads CASSPQTADEKLFF. The DNA for the CDR3 is TGTGCCAGCAGCCCCCAAACCGCAGATGAAAAACTGTTTTTT.

The V call is TRBV5-1, the J call TRBJ1-1, with D uncertain. The V end was cut by 4 bases, the J end by 4 bases, with 17 bases between. Germline V gives CDR1 SGHRS, CDR2 YFSETQ. This CDR3 has 15 residues. CDR3 DNA: TGCGCCAGCAGCATGGGGTCGGGGTCGGGCACTGAAGCTTTCTTT. This translates into CASSMGSGSGTEAFF.

V is TRBV11-2 and J is TRBJ2-5; the D gene is possibly TRBD2 (5 bases). Germline V gene sequence: CDR1 SGHAT, CDR2 FQNNGV. With 1 base removed from V and 10 bases from J, the gap between germline ends came to 22 bases. The length of the CDR3 is 16 residues. CDR3 amino acids: CASSLVAARPGKDQYF. In nucleotides, the CDR3 is TGTGCCAGCAGCTTAGTGGCGGCCCGTCCGGGGAAAGACCAGTACTTC.

The chain links TRBV6-2 or TRBV6-3 to TRBJ2-3; no definite D call. CDR1 is MNHEY and CDR2 is SVGEGT in the germline V gene. The CDR3 covers 16 residues. Trimming took 0 bases from V and 6 from J, leaving 16 bases between them. CDR3 sequence reads: CASSYSLSKQSDTQYF. The CDR3, as DNA: TGTGCCAGCAGTTACTCCCTTAGTAAGCAAAGCGATACGCAGTATTTT.

This chain uses TRBV19 with TRBJ2-2, with a weak D call TRBD1 (6 bases). Between the trimmed V and J ends, which lost 9 bases and 1 base, there was a span of 9 bases. There are 13 residues in the CDR3. Germline loops: CDR1 LNHDA, CDR2 SQIVND (reference sequence). The CDR3 loop reads CASVDRNTGELFF. DNA for the CDR3: TGTGCCAGCGTGGACAGGAACACCGGGGAGCTGTTTTTT.

J is TRBJ2-7 and V is TRBV5-4; D call uncertain. The CDR3 is 13 amino acids. In germline, CDR1 is SGHNT, CDR2 YYREEE (reference sequence). V lost 10 bases and J 0 bases, leaving 14 bases between the germline ends. CDR3 DNA sequence: TGTGCCGTGGGTAGCACCGACTCCTACGAGCAGTACTTC. Amino acids: CAVGSTDSYEQYF.

The J gene is TRBJ1-5, the V gene TRBV5-1; maybe TRBD1 (6 bases). The germline V gene encodes CDR1 SGHRS and CDR2 YFSETQ. The CDR3 is 15 amino acids. Trimming cost V 1 base and J 6 bases, with 14 bases left between them. CDR3 nucleotides: TGCGCCAGCAGCTTGACAGGGAATGAAGGTCAGCCCCAGCATTTT. This codes for CASSLTGNEGQPQHF.

This rearrangement joins TRBV2 to TRBJ2-7; the match to TRBD1 covers 8 bases. Germline V gene lookup returns CDR1 SNHLY and CDR2 FYNNEI. This CDR3 comprises 14 residues. V lost 7 bases to trimming and J lost 7 bases; unmatched junction nucleotides: 12. CDR3 DNA sequence: TGTGCCAGCACGTCAGACAGGGGAGTTGGGGAGCAGTACTTC. This encodes CASTSDRGVGEQYF.

This clone was observed a single time. The chain is built from TRBV27 and TRBJ1-1; D unclear. Germline assignment: CDR1 MNHEY and CDR2 SMNVEV (reference sequence). Trimming took 3 bases from V and 1 from J, leaving 6 bases between them. This CDR3 has 13 amino acids. CDR3 region: CASSFRQNTEAFF. The CDR3 DNA is TGTGCCAGCAGTTTTAGACAGAACACTGAAGCTTTCTTT.

The CDR3 sequence is CASSSKGLGGTDTQYF. CDR3 coding DNA: TGTGCCAGCAGCTCGAAGGGACTAGGCGGCACAGATACGCAGTATTTT. The chain is built from TRBV13 and TRBJ2-3; 8 positions agree with TRBD2. The V gene's germline CDR1 is PRHDT and CDR2 FYEKMQ (reference sequence). This CDR3 region has 16 residues. J was trimmed by 1 base and V by 4 bases; bases with no gene match: 7.